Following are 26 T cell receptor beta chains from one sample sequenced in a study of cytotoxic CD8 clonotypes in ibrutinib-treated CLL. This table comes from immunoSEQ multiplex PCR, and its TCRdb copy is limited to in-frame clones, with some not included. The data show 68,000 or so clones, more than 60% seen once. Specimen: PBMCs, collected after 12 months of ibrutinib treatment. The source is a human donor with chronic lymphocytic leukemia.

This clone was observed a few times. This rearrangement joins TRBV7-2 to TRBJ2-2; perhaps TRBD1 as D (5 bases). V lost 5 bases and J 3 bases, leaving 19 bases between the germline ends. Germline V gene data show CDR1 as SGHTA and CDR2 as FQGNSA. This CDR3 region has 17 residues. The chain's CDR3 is CASSTPSRVMDTGELFF. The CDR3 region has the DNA TGTGCCAGCAGCACCCCTTCCAGGGTTATGGACACCGGGGAGCTGTTTTTT.

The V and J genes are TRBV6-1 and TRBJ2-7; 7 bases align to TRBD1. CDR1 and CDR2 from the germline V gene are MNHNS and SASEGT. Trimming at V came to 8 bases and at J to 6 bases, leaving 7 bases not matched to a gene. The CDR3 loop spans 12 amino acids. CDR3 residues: CASGDRVPEQYF. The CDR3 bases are TGTGCCAGCGGAGACAGGGTTCCCGAGCAGTACTTC.

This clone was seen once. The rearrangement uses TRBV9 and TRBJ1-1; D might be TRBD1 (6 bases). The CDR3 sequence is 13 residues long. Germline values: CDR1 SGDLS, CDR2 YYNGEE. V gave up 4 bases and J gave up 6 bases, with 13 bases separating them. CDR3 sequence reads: CASSSIGGAEAFF. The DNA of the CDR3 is TGTGCCAGCAGCTCCATAGGGGGGGCTGAAGCTTTCTTT.

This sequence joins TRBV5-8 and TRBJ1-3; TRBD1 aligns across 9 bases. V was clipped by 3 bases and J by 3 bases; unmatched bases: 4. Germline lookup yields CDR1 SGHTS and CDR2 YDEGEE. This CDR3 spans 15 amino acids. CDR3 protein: CASSWGDRVGNTIYF. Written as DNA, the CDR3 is TGTGCCAGCAGCTGGGGGGACAGGGTTGGAAACACCATATATTTT.

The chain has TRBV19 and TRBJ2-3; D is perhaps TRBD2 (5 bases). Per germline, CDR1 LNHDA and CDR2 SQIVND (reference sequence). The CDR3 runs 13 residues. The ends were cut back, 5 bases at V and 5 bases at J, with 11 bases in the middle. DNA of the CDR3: TGTGCCAGTAGTCCCAGCCGGGGAGATACGCAGTATTTT. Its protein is CASSPSRGDTQYF.

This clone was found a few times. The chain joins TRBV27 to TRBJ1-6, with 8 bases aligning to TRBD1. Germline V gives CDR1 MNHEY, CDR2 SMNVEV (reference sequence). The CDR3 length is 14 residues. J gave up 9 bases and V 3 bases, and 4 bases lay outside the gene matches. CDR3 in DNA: TGTGCCAGCAGTTTCCAGGGGGCCGGTTCACCCCTCCACTTT. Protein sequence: CASSFQGAGSPLHF.

The CDR3 is CASSTSGADTQYF. CDR3 bases: TGTGCCAGCAGCACCTCGGGGGCAGATACGCAGTATTTT. The gene calls are TRBV11-3 and TRBJ2-3; weak D call: TRBD2 (6 bases). The CDR3 consists of 13 residues. Per the germline V gene, CDR1 is SGHNT and CDR2 is YENEEA. V dropped 5 bases and J dropped 4 bases, with 10 bases sitting between them.

The CDR3 spells CASSQPRGAGGQETQYF. DNA for the CDR3: TGCGCCAGCAGCCAACCCCGGGGGGCGGGGGGCCAAGAGACCCAGTACTTC. The rearrangement links TRBV4-1 to TRBJ2-5; the match to TRBD2 covers 8 bases. CDR1 and CDR2 (germline): MGHRA, YSYEKL. This CDR3 contains 17 residues. With 2 bases clipped from V and 1 base from J, the junction kept 9 bases outside the gene matches.

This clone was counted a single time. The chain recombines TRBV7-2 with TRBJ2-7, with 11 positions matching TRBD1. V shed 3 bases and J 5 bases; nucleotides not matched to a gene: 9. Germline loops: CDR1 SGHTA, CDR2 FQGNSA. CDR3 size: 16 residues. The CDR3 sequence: CASSFASGTGGNEQYF. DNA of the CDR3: TGTGCCAGCAGCTTTGCTTCCGGGACAGGGGGTAACGAGCAGTACTTC.

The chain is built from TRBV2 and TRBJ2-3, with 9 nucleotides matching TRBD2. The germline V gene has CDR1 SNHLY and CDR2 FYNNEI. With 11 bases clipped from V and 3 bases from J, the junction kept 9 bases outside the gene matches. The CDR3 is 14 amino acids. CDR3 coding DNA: TGTGCCGGGACGGCGGCGGGGGGGACAGATACGCAGTATTTT. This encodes CAGTAAGGTDTQYF.

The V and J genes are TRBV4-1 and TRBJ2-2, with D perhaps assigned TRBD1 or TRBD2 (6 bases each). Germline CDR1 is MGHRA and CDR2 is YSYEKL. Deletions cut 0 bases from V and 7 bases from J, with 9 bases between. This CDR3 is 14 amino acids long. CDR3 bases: TGCGCCAGCAGCCAAGAAGGGGGGCTCGGGGAGCTGTTTTTT. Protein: CASSQEGGLGELFF.

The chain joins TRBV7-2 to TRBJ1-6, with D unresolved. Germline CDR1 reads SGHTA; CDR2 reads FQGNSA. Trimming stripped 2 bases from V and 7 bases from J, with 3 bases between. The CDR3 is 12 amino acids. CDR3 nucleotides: TGTGCCAGCAGCTTATACAATTCACCCCTCCACTTT. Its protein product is CASSLYNSPLHF. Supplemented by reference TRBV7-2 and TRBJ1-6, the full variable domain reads GAGVSQSPSNKVTEKGKDVELRCDPISGHTALYWYRQSLGQGLEFLIYFQGNSAPDKSGLPSDRFSAERTGGSVSTLTIQRTQQEDSAVYLCASSLYNSPLHFGNGTRLTVT.

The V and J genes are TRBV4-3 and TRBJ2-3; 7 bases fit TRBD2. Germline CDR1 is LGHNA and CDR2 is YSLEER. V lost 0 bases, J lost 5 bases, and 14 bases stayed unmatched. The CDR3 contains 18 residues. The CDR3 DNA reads TGCGCCAGCAGCCAAGATTATAAGGGGCGGGGGACTTTAGATACGCAGTATTTT. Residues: CASSQDYKGRGTLDTQYF.

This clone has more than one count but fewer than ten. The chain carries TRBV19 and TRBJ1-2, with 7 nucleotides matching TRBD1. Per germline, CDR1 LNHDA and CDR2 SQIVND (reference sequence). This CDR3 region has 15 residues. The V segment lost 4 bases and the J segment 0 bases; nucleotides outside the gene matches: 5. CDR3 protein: CASSTGTVTNYGYTF. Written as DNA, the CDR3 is TGTGCCAGTAGTACCGGGACAGTTACTAACTATGGCTACACCTTC. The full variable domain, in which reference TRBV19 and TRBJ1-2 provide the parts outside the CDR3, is DGGITQSPKYLFRKEGQNVTLSCEQNLNHDAMYWYRQDPGQGLRLIYYSQIVNDFQKGDIAEGYSVSREKKESFPLTVTSAQKNPTAFYLCASSTGTVTNYGYTFGSGTRLTVV.

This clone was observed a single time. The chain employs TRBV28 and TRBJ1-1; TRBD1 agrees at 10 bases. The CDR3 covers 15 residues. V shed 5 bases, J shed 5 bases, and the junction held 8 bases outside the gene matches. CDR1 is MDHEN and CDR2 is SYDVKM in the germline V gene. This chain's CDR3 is CASSPPRTGGTEAFF. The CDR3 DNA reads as TGTGCCAGCAGTCCCCCCCGGACAGGGGGAACTGAAGCTTTCTTT.

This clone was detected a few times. The CDR3 DNA is TGTGCCAGTAGGGCGGGGGATGCGACAGATACGCAGTATTTT. Its protein is CASRAGDATDTQYF. The J gene is TRBJ2-3, the V gene TRBV19; 7 nucleotides match TRBD2. The CDR3 contains 14 residues. The V segment lost 6 bases and the J segment 3 bases; nucleotides outside the gene matches: 6. Germline-derived CDR1 and CDR2 are LNHDA and SQIVND (reference sequence).

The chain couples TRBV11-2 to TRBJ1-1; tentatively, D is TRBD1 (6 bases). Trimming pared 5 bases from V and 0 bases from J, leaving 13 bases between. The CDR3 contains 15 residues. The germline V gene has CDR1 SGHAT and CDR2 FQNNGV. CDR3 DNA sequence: TGTGCCAGCAGCCCACGGACAGCGCTGAACACTGAAGCTTTCTTT. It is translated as CASSPRTALNTEAFF.

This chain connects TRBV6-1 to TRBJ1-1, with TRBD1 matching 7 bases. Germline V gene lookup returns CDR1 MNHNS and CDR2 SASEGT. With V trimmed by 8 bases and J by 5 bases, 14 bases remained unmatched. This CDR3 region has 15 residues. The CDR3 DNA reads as TGTGCCAGCGGGGCCTTAACAGGGGCGAGAACTGAAGCTTTCTTT. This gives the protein CASGALTGARTEAFF.

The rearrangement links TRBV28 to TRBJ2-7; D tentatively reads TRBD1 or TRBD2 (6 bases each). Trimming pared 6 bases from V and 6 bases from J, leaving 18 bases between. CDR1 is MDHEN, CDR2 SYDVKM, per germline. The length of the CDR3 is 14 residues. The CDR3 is CASSRSRGTLEQYF. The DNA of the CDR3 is TGTGCCAGCAGCCGCTCCCGGGGGACACTCGAGCAGTACTTC.

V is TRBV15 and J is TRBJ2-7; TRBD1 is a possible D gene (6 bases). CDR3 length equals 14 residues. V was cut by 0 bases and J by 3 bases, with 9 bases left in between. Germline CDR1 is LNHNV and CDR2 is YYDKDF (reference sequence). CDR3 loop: CATSRETGLYEQYF. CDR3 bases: TGTGCCACCAGCAGAGAGACAGGACTCTACGAGCAGTACTTC.

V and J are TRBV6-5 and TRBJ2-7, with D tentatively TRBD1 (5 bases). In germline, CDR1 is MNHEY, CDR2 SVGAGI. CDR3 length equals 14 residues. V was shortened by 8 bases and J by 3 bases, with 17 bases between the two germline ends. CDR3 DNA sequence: TGTGCCAGCTATGCGAGACAGAGGAACTACGAGCAGTACTTC. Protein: CASYARQRNYEQYF.

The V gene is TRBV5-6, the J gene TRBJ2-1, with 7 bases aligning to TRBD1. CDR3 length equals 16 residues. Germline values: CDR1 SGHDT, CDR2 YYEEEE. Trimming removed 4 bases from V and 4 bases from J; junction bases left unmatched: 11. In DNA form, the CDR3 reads TGTGCCAGCAGCCCCGGACCGGGACAGACATACAATGAGCAGTTCTTC. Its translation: CASSPGPGQTYNEQFF. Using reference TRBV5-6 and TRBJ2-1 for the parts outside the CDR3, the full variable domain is DAGVTQSPTHLIKTRGQQVTLRCSPKSGHDTVSWYQQALGQGPQFIFQYYEEEERQRGNFPDRFSGHQFPNYSSELNVNALLLGDSALYLCASSPGPGQTYNEQFFGPGTRLTVL.

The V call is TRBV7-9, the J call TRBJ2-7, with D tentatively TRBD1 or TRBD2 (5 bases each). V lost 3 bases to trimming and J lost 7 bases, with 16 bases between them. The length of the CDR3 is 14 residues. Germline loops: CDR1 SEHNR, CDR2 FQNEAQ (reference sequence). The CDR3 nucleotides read TGTGCCAGCAGCTTGAAGACCGATTGGGGGGAGCAGTACTTC. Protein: CASSLKTDWGEQYF. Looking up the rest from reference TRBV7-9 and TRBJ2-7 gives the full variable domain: DTGVSQNPRHKITKRGQNVTFRCDPISEHNRLYWYRQTLGQGPEFLTYFQNEAQLEKSRLLSDRFSAERPKGSFSTLEIQRTEQGDSAMYLCASSLKTDWGEQYFGPGTRLTVT.

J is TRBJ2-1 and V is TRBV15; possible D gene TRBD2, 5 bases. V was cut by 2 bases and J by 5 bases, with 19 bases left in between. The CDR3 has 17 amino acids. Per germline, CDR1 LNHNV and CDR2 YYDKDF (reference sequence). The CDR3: CATSRKSWPGSDNEQFF. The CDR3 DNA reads TGTGCCACCAGCAGAAAGTCTTGGCCGGGGTCGGACAATGAGCAGTTCTTC. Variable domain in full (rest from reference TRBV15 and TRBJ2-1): DAMVIQNPRYQVTQFGKPVTLSCSQTLNHNVMYWYQQKSSQAPKLLFHYYDKDFNNEADTPDNFQSRRPNTSFCFLDIRSPGLGDTAMYLCATSRKSWPGSDNEQFFGPGTRLTVL.

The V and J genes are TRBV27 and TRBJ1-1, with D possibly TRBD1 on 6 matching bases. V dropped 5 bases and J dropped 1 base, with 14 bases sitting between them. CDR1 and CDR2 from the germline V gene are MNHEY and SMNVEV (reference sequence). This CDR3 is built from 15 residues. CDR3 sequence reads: CASSARTVGNTEAFF. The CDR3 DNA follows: TGTGCCAGCAGTGCTAGGACAGTCGGGAACACTGAAGCTTTCTTT.

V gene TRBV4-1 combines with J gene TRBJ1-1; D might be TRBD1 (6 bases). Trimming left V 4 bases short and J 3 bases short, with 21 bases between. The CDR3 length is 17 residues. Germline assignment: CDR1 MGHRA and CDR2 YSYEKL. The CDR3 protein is CASSPQNFMGGYTEAFF. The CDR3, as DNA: TGCGCCAGCAGCCCTCAAAACTTTATGGGGGGCTACACTGAAGCTTTCTTT.